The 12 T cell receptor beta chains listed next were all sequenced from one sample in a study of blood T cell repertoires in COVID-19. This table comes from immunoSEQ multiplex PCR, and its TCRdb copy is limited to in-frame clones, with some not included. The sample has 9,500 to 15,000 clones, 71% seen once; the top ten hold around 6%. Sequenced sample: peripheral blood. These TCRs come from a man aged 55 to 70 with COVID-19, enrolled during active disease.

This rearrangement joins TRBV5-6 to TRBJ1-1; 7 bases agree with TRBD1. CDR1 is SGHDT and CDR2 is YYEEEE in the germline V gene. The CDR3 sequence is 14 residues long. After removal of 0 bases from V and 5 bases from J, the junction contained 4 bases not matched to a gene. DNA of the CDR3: TGTGCCAGCAGCTTGGAGGGGGCGAGGACTGAAGCTTTCTTT. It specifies CASSLEGARTEAFF.

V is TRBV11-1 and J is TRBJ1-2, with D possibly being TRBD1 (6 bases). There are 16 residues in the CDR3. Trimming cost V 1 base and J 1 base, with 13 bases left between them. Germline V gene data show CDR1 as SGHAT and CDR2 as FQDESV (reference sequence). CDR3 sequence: CASSLGSAGDNYGYTF. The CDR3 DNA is TGTGCCAGCAGCTTAGGGTCGGCAGGGGATAACTATGGCTACACCTTC. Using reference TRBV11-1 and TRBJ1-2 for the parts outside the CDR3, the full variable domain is EAEVAQSPRYKITEKSQAVAFWCDPISGHATLYWYRQILGQGPELLVQFQDESVVDDSQLPKDRFSAERLKGVDSTLKIQPAELGDSAMYLCASSLGSAGDNYGYTFGSGTRLTVV.

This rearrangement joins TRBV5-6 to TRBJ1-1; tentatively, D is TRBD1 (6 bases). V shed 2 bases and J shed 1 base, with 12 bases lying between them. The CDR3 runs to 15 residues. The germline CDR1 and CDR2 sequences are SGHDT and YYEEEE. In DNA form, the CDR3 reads TGTGCCAGCAGCTTAGAAGGGACATGGAACACTGAAGCTTTCTTT. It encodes CASSLEGTWNTEAFF. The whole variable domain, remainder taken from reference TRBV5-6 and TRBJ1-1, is DAGVTQSPTHLIKTRGQQVTLRCSPKSGHDTVSWYQQALGQGPQFIFQYYEEEERQRGNFPDRFSGHQFPNYSSELNVNALLLGDSALYLCASSLEGTWNTEAFFGQGTRLTVV.

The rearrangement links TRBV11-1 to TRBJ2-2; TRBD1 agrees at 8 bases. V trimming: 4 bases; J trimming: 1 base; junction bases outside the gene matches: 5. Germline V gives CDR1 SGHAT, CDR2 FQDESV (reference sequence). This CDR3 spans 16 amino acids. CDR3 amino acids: CASSSAGGLNTGELFF. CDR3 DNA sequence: TGTGCCAGCAGCTCAGCAGGGGGCCTGAACACCGGGGAGCTGTTTTTT.

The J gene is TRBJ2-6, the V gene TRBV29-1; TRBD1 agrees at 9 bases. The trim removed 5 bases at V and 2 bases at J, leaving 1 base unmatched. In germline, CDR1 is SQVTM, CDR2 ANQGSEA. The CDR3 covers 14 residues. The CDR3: CSVTGGPGANVLTF. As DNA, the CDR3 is TGCAGCGTTACAGGGGGCCCTGGGGCCAACGTCCTGACTTTC.

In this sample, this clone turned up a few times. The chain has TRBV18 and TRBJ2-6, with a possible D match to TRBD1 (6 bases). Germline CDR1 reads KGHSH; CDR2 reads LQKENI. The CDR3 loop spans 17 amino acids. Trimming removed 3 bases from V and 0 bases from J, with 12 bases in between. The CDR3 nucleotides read TGTGCCAGCTCACCCCGAACAGGGAACTCTGGGGCCAACGTCCTGACTTTC. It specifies CASSPRTGNSGANVLTF.

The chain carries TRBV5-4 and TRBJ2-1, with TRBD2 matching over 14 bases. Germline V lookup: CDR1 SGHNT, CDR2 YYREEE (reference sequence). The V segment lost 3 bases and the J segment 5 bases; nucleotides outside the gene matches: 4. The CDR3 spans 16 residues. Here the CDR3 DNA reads TGTGCCAGCAGCTGGACTAGCGGGGGGCTAAACAATGAGCAGTTCTTC. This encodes CASSWTSGGLNNEQFF. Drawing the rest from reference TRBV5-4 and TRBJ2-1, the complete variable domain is ETGVTQSPTHLIKTRGQQVTLRCSSQSGHNTVSWYQQALGQGPQFIFQYYREEENGRGNFPPRFSGLQFPNYSSELNVNALELDDSALYLCASSWTSGGLNNEQFFGPGTRLTVL.

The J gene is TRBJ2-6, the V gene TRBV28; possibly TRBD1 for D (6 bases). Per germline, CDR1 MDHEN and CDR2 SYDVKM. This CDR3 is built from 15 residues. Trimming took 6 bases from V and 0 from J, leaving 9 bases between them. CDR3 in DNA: TGTGCCAGCAGGAAACAGGGCTCTGGGGCCAACGTCCTGACTTTC. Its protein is CASRKQGSGANVLTF.

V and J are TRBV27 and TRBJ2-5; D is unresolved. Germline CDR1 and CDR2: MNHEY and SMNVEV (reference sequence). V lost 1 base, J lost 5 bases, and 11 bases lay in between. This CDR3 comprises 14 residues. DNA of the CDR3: TGTGCCAGCAGTTTATTGGCGGCGAGGGAGACCCAGTACTTC. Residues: CASSLLAARETQYF.

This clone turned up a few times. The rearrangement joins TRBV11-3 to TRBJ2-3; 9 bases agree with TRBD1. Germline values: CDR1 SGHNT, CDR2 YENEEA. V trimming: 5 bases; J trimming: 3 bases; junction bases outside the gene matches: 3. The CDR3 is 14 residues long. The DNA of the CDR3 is TGTGCCAGCAGCCTACAGGGGGCGACAGATACGCAGTATTTT. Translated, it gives CASSLQGATDTQYF.

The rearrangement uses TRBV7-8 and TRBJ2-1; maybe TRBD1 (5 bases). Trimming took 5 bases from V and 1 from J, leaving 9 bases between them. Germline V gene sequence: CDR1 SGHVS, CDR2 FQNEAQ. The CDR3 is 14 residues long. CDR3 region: CASSLRTSYNEQFF. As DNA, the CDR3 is TGTGCCAGCAGCCTCCGGACATCCTACAATGAGCAGTTCTTC.

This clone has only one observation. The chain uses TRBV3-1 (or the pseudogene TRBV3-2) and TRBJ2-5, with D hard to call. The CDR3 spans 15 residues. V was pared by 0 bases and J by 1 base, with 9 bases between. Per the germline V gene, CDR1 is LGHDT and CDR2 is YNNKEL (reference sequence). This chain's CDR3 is CASSQERLSQETQYF. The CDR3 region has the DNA TGTGCCAGCAGCCAAGAACGGTTGAGCCAAGAGACCCAGTACTTC.